Each of the 17 T cell receptor beta chains below was sequenced from the same sample in a study of neurological immune-mediated disorders. TCRdb called the 5' RACE reads again in MiXCR, with one record for every CDR3 protein. In the table there are tens of thousands of distinct CDR3 sequences, 3% to 4.5% of which are singletons. Sample: CD4+ T cells from blood. Receptors were obtained from a woman in her thirties or forties with multiple sclerosis.

This clonotype occurred many times. This chain uses TRBV25-1 with TRBJ1-2; 11 bases align to TRBD1. CDR1 is MGHDK, CDR2 SYGVNS, per germline. The length of the CDR3 is 15 residues. The V and J ends lost 6 bases and 8 bases, in that order; junction bases with no gene match: 11. DNA of the CDR3: TGTGCCAGCAGCCCCATCGGACAGGGGGCGGGGGGCTACACCTTC. Its protein product is CASSPIGQGAGGYTF.

This clonotype appeared many times. CDR3 sequence: CASTRTALGTEAFF. Here the CDR3 DNA reads TGCGCCAGCACGCGGACAGCCCTGGGGACTGAAGCTTTCTTT. V gene TRBV5-1 combines with J gene TRBJ1-1; the D gene is possibly TRBD1 (6 bases). Germline assignment: CDR1 SGHRS and CDR2 YFSETQ. CDR3 length: 14 residues. Between the trimmed V and J ends, which lost 6 bases and 5 bases, there was a span of 17 bases.

This clonotype was seen at least ten times. The V gene is TRBV5-1, the J gene TRBJ1-2, with 7 bases lining up with TRBD1. Germline values: CDR1 SGHRS, CDR2 YFSETQ. The length of the CDR3 is 15 residues. Trimming took 4 bases from V and 2 from J; bases not matched to a gene: 8. The DNA for the CDR3 is TGCGCCAGCAGCCATGGGCCGGGACAGAACTATGGCTACACCTTC. It yields the protein CASSHGPGQNYGYTF.

This clonotype was counted at least ten times. The chain uses TRBV20-1 and TRBJ1-1, with TRBD1 as a possible D gene (5 bases). This CDR3 region has 15 residues. V shed 1 base and J shed 0 bases, with 12 bases lying between them. From germline, CDR1 is DFQATT and CDR2 SNEGSKA (reference sequence). Here the CDR3 reads CSARVGGGLNTEAFF. The CDR3 region has the DNA TGCAGTGCTAGAGTCGGGGGGGGGTTGAACACTGAAGCTTTCTTT.

This clonotype was counted ten times or more. The chain is built from TRBV12-3 or TRBV12-4 and TRBJ2-7; perhaps D is TRBD1 or TRBD2 (7 bases each). The CDR3 is 13 residues long. Trimming removed 4 bases from V and 5 bases from J, with 12 bases in between. The CDR3 loop is CASSYRGGDEQYF. In nucleotides, the CDR3 is TGTGCCAGCAGTTACAGGGGAGGGGACGAGCAGTACTTC.

This clonotype was seen only once. The chain links TRBV5-1 to TRBJ2-2; D may be TRBD2 (5 bases). The CDR3 length is 13 residues. Germline assignment: CDR1 SGHRS and CDR2 YFSETQ. The ends were cut back, 4 bases at V and 7 bases at J, with 11 bases in the middle. The CDR3 reads CASSHEGDGELFF. Here the CDR3 DNA reads TGCGCCAGCAGCCACGAGGGAGACGGGGAGCTGTTTTTT.

By share of the sample, this clonotype is medium-sized (0.01 to 0.1%). V usage is TRBV20-1 and J usage is TRBJ1-2; D is undetermined. V lost 3 bases to trimming and J lost 0 bases, with 8 bases between them. CDR3 length equals 13 residues. Germline loops: CDR1 DFQATT, CDR2 SNEGSKA (reference sequence). The CDR3 nucleotides are TGCAGTGCTAGTCTGGGTACTAACTATGGCTACACCTTC. It codes for CSASLGTNYGYTF.

This clonotype has a count of ten or more. The genes are TRBV5-1 and TRBJ2-7; possible D gene TRBD1, 6 bases. Trimming took 2 bases from V and 4 from J, leaving 10 bases between them. The CDR3 runs to 13 residues. Germline V CDR1 and CDR2: SGHRS, YFSETQ. The CDR3 here is CASSFAGVYEQYF. The CDR3 DNA follows: TGCGCCAGCAGCTTTGCAGGGGTATACGAGCAGTACTTC.

This clonotype was observed many times. The V gene is TRBV11-2, the J gene TRBJ1-2; D unclear. This CDR3 has 11 amino acids. The V and J ends lost 4 bases and 7 bases respectively, with 7 bases between them. CDR1 and CDR2 (germline): SGHAT, FQNNGV. CDR3 in DNA: TGTGCCAGCAGCTCGACGGGTGGCTACACCTTC. Protein product: CASSSTGGYTF.

The table lists this clonotype with many counts. The V call is TRBV5-1, the J call TRBJ2-4; D not certain. In germline, CDR1 is SGHRS, CDR2 YFSETQ. V was shortened by 4 bases and J by 7 bases, with 12 bases between the two germline ends. The CDR3 runs to 13 residues. The CDR3 DNA reads TGCGCCAGCAGCCCGGAGATTGGGAACATTCAGTACTTC. It is translated as CASSPEIGNIQYF.

Many counts were recorded for this clonotype. The J gene is TRBJ2-7, the V gene TRBV29-1, with TRBD1 matching 9 bases. CDR3 length: 14 residues. Looked up from germline, CDR1 is SQVTM and CDR2 is ANQGSEA. The trim removed 6 bases at V and 3 bases at J, leaving 9 bases unmatched. CDR3 sequence (DNA): TGCAGCGTATTAAGACAGGGGGGACTCTACGAGCAGTACTTC. Amino acid sequence: CSVLRQGGLYEQYF.

Many counts were recorded for this clonotype. The chain combines TRBV12-3 or TRBV12-4 with TRBJ1-1; no clear D gene. This CDR3 comprises 13 residues. Trimming shortened V by 0 bases and J by 7 bases, and 9 bases separated the two germline ends. For the CDR3, the DNA is TGTGCCAGCAGTTTAGCGAGCGGGTTTGAAGCTTTCTTT. Translation: CASSLASGFEAFF.

This clonotype was observed at least ten times. Here the CDR3 DNA reads TGCAGCGTTGAGCTTCGGGACAGGGGTTACAATGAGCAGTTCTTC. Translated, it gives CSVELRDRGYNEQFF. The chain joins TRBV29-1 to TRBJ2-1, with 10 bases identical to TRBD1. In germline, CDR1 is SQVTM, CDR2 ANQGSEA. The CDR3 is 15 residues long. After removal of 3 bases from V and 4 bases from J, the junction contained 6 bases not matched to a gene.

This clonotype was recorded many times. V and J are TRBV11-2 and TRBJ1-2; a weak D match, TRBD1 (6 bases). Trimming removed 4 bases at V and 6 bases at J, with 9 bases between. The CDR3 covers 12 residues. Looked up from germline, CDR1 is SGHAT and CDR2 is FQNNGV. CDR3 in amino acids: CASSSEGDGYTF. CDR3 bases: TGTGCCAGCAGCTCAGAGGGGGATGGCTACACCTTC.

This clonotype has a count of ten or more. The chain couples TRBV9 to TRBJ2-3; 8 nucleotides line up with TRBD1. Germline V gene sequence: CDR1 SGDLS, CDR2 YYNGEE. This CDR3 contains 17 residues. J was trimmed by 2 bases and V by 3 bases; bases with no gene match: 11. Here the CDR3 reads CASSATDRGPHTDTQYF. The DNA of the CDR3 is TGTGCCAGCAGCGCGACCGACAGGGGCCCGCACACAGATACGCAGTATTTT.

The gene calls are TRBV2 and TRBJ2-7, with TRBD1 as a possible D gene (5 bases). Germline loops: CDR1 SNHLY, CDR2 FYNNEI. Trimming removed 7 bases from V and 3 bases from J, with 7 bases in between. The CDR3 is 11 residues long. The CDR3 protein is CASMQGYEQYF. CDR3 bases: TGTGCCAGCATGCAGGGCTACGAGCAGTACTTC.

Many counts were recorded for this clonotype. This chain links TRBV27 with TRBJ2-6; 8 positions match TRBD1. With 6 bases clipped from V and 1 base from J, the junction kept 8 bases outside the gene matches. The CDR3 has 17 residues. The germline gives CDR1 MNHEY, CDR2 SMNVEV (reference sequence). The CDR3 sequence is CASRDRGGWSGANVLTF. For the CDR3, the DNA is TGTGCCAGCAGAGACAGGGGCGGTTGGTCTGGGGCCAACGTCCTGACTTTC.